The 23 T cell receptor beta chains below were found in one sample sequenced in a study of shared clonotypes between healthy human individuals. Only in-frame clones appear in the TCRdb table, and some are missing; sequencing was by immunoSEQ multiplex PCR. This repertoire shows about a million clones, about 77% found once; its top ten account for roughly 1.5%. Sequences were obtained from memory CD4+ T cells sorted from blood. Subset: CD45RA-negative fraction. Every receptor here comes from a man in his late teens or twenties in good health.

The rearrangement uses TRBV10-3 and TRBJ2-5; TRBD1 agrees at 7 bases. Germline trimming cut 10 bases from V and 5 bases from J; bases unmatched to any gene: 10. Germline V lookup: CDR1 ENHRY, CDR2 SYGVKD. This CDR3 contains 13 residues. The chain's CDR3 is CATGGGDRETQYF. DNA for the CDR3: TGTGCCACAGGGGGTGGGGATCGGGAGACCCAGTACTTC.

The chain employs TRBV2 and TRBJ2-7; D might be TRBD1 (5 bases). V was shortened by 4 bases and J by 7 bases, with 14 bases between the two germline ends. The CDR3 runs to 13 residues. Germline V gene sequence: CDR1 SNHLY, CDR2 FYNNEI. CDR3 sequence reads: CASSGQGGTEQYF. Here the CDR3 DNA reads TGTGCCAGCAGTGGGCAGGGTGGTACGGAGCAGTACTTC.

This chain links TRBV9 with TRBJ2-3; 13 bases agree with TRBD2. Germline V lookup: CDR1 SGDLS, CDR2 YYNGEE. The V gene end was trimmed by 3 bases and the J gene end by 2 bases; junction bases not matched to a gene: 3. The CDR3 extends over 16 amino acids. This CDR3 is CASSGGLAGITDTQYF. Written as DNA, the CDR3 is TGTGCCAGCAGCGGGGGACTAGCGGGAATCACAGATACGCAGTATTTT.

The chain employs TRBV12-5 and TRBJ2-1; D gene ambiguous. The CDR3 extends over 12 amino acids. V was trimmed by 2 bases and J by 6 bases, leaving 5 bases between them. Germline V CDR1 and CDR2: LGHNT, FRNRAP. CDR3 sequence (DNA): TGTGCTAGTGGTTTGTTTGGCAATGAGCAGTTCTTC. Protein: CASGLFGNEQFF.

Written as DNA, the CDR3 is TGTGCCAGCAGCTCCCCTGGTACGCAGTATTTT. It translates to CASSSPGTQYF. The V gene is TRBV11-2, the J gene TRBJ2-3, with D unresolved. Germline lookup yields CDR1 SGHAT and CDR2 FQNNGV. The V end was cut by 4 bases, the J end by 8 bases, with 7 bases between. This CDR3 comprises 11 residues.

V usage is TRBV6-5 and J usage is TRBJ2-1; D possibly corresponds to TRBD1 (5 bases). V was trimmed by 2 bases and J by 8 bases, leaving 13 bases between them. The length of the CDR3 is 14 residues. The germline CDR1 and CDR2 sequences are MNHEY and SVGAGI. The CDR3 coding sequence is TGTGCCAGCAGTTACAGGGGTCTCGGCTATGAGCAGTTCTTC. Translated, it gives CASSYRGLGYEQFF.

The chain uses TRBV4-1 and TRBJ1-3; D is possibly TRBD1 (5 bases). V gave up 0 bases and J gave up 0 bases, with 15 bases separating them. Germline V gives CDR1 MGHRA, CDR2 YSYEKL. The CDR3 covers 18 residues. The CDR3 sequence: CASSQDLVGTASGNTIYF. The CDR3 nucleotides are TGCGCCAGCAGCCAAGATTTGGTCGGGACGGCCTCTGGAAACACCATATATTTT.

The chain has TRBV5-1 and TRBJ2-1, with TRBD2 identical over 12 bases. Germline loops: CDR1 SGHRS, CDR2 YFSETQ. The J segment lost 15 bases and the V segment lost 0 bases, leaving 13 bases of the junction unmatched. The length of the CDR3 is 16 residues. The CDR3 sequence is CASSLELAGGPRVRFF. The CDR3 region has the DNA TGCGCCAGCAGCTTGGAGCTAGCGGGGGGGCCCCGGGTGCGGTTCTTC.

The rearrangement links TRBV5-1 to TRBJ2-5; D uncertain. The CDR3 consists of 15 residues. Trimming took off 0 bases at V and 1 base at J, with 10 bases between the two ends. CDR1 and CDR2 from the germline V gene are SGHRS and YFSETQ. The CDR3 sequence: CASSLAGPSQETQYF. The CDR3 DNA reads as TGCGCCAGCAGCTTGGCCGGTCCCAGCCAAGAGACCCAGTACTTC.

In this sample, this clone turned up a few times. The rearrangement joins TRBV30 to TRBJ1-2, with D perhaps TRBD1 (5 bases). The CDR3 is 13 amino acids. V lost 7 bases, J lost 8 bases, and 20 bases lay in between. The germline V gene encodes CDR1 GTSNPN and CDR2 SVGIG (reference sequence). CDR3 in DNA: TGTGCCTCGCGGGGCAGGCCATTGGAAGGCTACACCTTC. It is translated as CASRGRPLEGYTF.

The chain recombines TRBV30 with TRBJ2-2; D is undetermined. The germline V and J ends were trimmed by 5 bases and 6 bases, with 10 bases remaining between them. The germline V gene has CDR1 GTSNPN and CDR2 SVGIG (reference sequence). The CDR3 length is 12 residues. For the CDR3, the DNA is TGTGCCTGGGTTTTTCGGGCCGGGGAGCTGTTTTTT. As protein: CAWVFRAGELFF.

The rearrangement joins TRBV10-2 to TRBJ2-7; the match to TRBD1 covers 11 bases. Germline CDR1 reads WSHSY; CDR2 reads SAAADI. CDR3 length: 14 amino acids. With V trimmed by 7 bases and J by 5 bases, 7 bases remained unmatched. The CDR3 coding sequence is TGCGCCAGCACGGGCGGGACAGGGGGAAACGAGCAGTACTTC. This encodes CASTGGTGGNEQYF.

The CDR3 region is CASSSQGGGARQPQHF. CDR3 in DNA: TGTGCCAGCAGTAGTCAAGGAGGAGGGGCCAGGCAGCCCCAGCATTTT. The chain recombines TRBV28 with TRBJ1-5; D perhaps matches TRBD1 (5 bases). Germline CDR1 MDHEN, CDR2 SYDVKM. V gave up 5 bases and J gave up 7 bases, with 21 bases separating them. The CDR3 spans 16 residues. Full variable domain (remainder filled in from reference TRBV28 and TRBJ1-5): DVKVTQSSRYLVKRTGEKVFLECVQDMDHENMFWYRQDPGLGLRLIYFSYDVKMKEKGDIPEGYSVSREKKERFSLILESASTNQTSMYLCASSSQGGGARQPQHFGDGTRLSIL.

With regard to this clone: Only one base separates this from a far larger clonotype, so it likely reflects a read error. V is TRBV6-6 and J is TRBJ2-5; D unresolved. TRBJ2-7 matches the DNA end more closely, so the J call is doubtful. The CDR3 totals 11 residues. Per germline, CDR1 MNHNY and CDR2 SVGAGI (reference sequence). The CDR3 spells CASSSRYEQYF. CDR3 in DNA: TGTGCCAGCAGTTCCCGCTACGAGCAGTACTTC.

Notes on this clone: A read error may produce the germline difference seen at one junction end. Distinct nucleotide sequences in the sample also encode this CDR3. The chain couples TRBV7-2 to TRBJ2-3; weak D call: TRBD2 (5 bases). There are 12 residues in the CDR3. Germline V gene data show CDR1 as SGHTA and CDR2 as FQGNSA. The CDR3: CASSLATDTQYF. The DNA of the CDR3 is TGTGCCAGCAGCCTAGCAACAGATACGCAGTATTTT.

The CDR3 region has the DNA TGTGCCAGCAGCTTACTAGTAGCTAGCAATGAGCAGTTCTTC. The encoded protein is CASSLLVASNEQFF. The chain links TRBV7-2 to TRBJ2-1; the D is unclear. The germline V gene has CDR1 SGHTA and CDR2 FQGNSA. Trimming pared 2 bases from V and 6 bases from J, leaving 11 bases between. The CDR3 consists of 14 residues.

The count of this clone is one. This same CDR3 is encoded by further DNA sequences in the sample. This rearrangement joins TRBV5-1 to TRBJ2-7; the D gene is possibly TRBD1 (6 bases). Trimming took 4 bases from V and 4 from J, leaving 12 bases between them. CDR3 length equals 13 residues. The germline V gene has CDR1 SGHRS and CDR2 YFSETQ. CDR3 sequence reads: CASSLDSGYEQYF. The CDR3 DNA follows: TGCGCCAGCAGCCTGGACAGTGGGTACGAGCAGTACTTC. The variable domain in full, completed from reference TRBV5-1 and TRBJ2-7, reads KAGVTQTPRYLIKTRGQQVTLSCSPISGHRSVSWYQQTPGQGLQFLFEYFSETQRNKGNFPGRFSGRQFSNSRSEMNVSTLELGDSALYLCASSLDSGYEQYFGPGTRLTVT.

The J gene is TRBJ2-5, the V gene TRBV28, with 9 bases lining up with TRBD2. The J call is doubtful: the DNA matches TRBJ2-7 better. CDR3 length: 13 residues. The germline CDR1 and CDR2 sequences are MDHEN and SYDVKM. The CDR3 reads CASSLTSGYEQYF. DNA for the CDR3: TGTGCCAGCAGTTTGACTAGCGGATACGAGCAGTACTTC.

This clone was counted between two and nine times. The chain recombines TRBV2 with TRBJ2-5, with 7 bases aligning to TRBD1. The length of the CDR3 is 15 residues. V lost 7 bases, J lost 0 bases, and 8 bases stayed unmatched. CDR1 and CDR2 (germline): SNHLY, FYNNEI. The CDR3 DNA is TGTGCCAGCATAGCTCGGGACAGCCACCAAGAGACCCAGTACTTC. Translation: CASIARDSHQETQYF. Complete variable domain (other parts from reference TRBV2 and TRBJ2-5): EPEVTQTPSHQVTQMGQEVILRCVPISNHLYFYWYRQILGQKVEFLVSFYNNEISEKSEIFDDQFSVERPDGSNFTLKIRSTKLEDSAMYFCASIARDSHQETQYFGPGTRLLVL.

This rearrangement joins TRBV28 to TRBJ1-5, with D possibly matching TRBD1 (6 bases). V lost 6 bases and J 2 bases, leaving 11 bases between the germline ends. CDR3 length equals 14 residues. CDR1 and CDR2 from the germline V gene are MDHEN and SYDVKM. The CDR3, as DNA: TGTGCCAGCAGACCCCCAGGGGGCAATCAGCCCCAGCATTTT. It yields the protein CASRPPGGNQPQHF.

There are a few counts of this clone. The V and J genes are TRBV6-5 and TRBJ2-4, with D maybe TRBD1 (6 bases). The CDR3 totals 12 residues. The germline gives CDR1 MNHEY, CDR2 SVGAGI. Trimming took off 4 bases at V and 11 bases at J, with 12 bases between the two ends. The chain's CDR3 is CASSSDSALQYF. The DNA of the CDR3 is TGTGCCAGCAGTTCGGACAGTGCCCTTCAGTACTTC.

This CDR3 is CAISSQQGAGGNTIYF. The CDR3 DNA sequence: TGTGCCATCAGTTCTCAACAGGGGGCCGGAGGAAACACCATATATTTT. This chain links TRBV10-3 with TRBJ1-3; TRBD1 matches 9 bases. The CDR3 sequence is 16 residues long. V lost 5 bases and J lost 4; bases outside the gene matches: 9. Germline CDR1 ENHRY, CDR2 SYGVKD.

The V and J genes are TRBV5-6 and TRBJ2-5; possibly TRBD1 or TRBD2 for D (5 bases each). CDR1 is SGHDT and CDR2 is YYEEEE in the germline V gene. V lost 5 bases and J 2 bases, leaving 16 bases between the germline ends. The CDR3 loop spans 15 amino acids. CDR3: CASSYGTRDQETQYF. CDR3 DNA: TGTGCCAGCAGTTACGGGACGAGGGATCAAGAGACCCAGTACTTC.